These 15 T cell receptor beta chains originate from one sample sequenced in a study of blood T cell repertoires in COVID-19. Using immunoSEQ multiplex PCR, the repertoire was profiled, and TCRdb retains in-frame clones only, with some absent. In the table there are over 150,000 clones, about 83% of which are singletons. Material for sequencing was peripheral blood. These receptors came from a woman in her fifties or sixties with COVID-19, enrolled during active disease.

The chain couples TRBV3-1 (or the pseudogene TRBV3-2) to TRBJ1-5; a weak D match, TRBD1 (6 bases). CDR1 and CDR2 from the germline V gene are LGHDT and YNNKEL (reference sequence). CDR3 length: 17 residues. The V gene lost 0 bases and the J gene lost 1 base, with 13 bases spanning the gap. The CDR3 nucleotides read TGTGCCAGCAGCCAAGATCGGGGACATCCCAGCAATCAGCCCCAGCATTTT. Amino acids: CASSQDRGHPSNQPQHF.

The rearrangement uses TRBV5-1 and TRBJ1-1; 10 bases are a match to TRBD1. This CDR3 has 16 residues. V was clipped by 0 bases and J by 6 bases; unmatched bases: 8. Germline-derived CDR1 and CDR2 are SGHRS and YFSETQ. CDR3: CASSLGQGASWSEAFF. The CDR3, as DNA: TGCGCCAGCAGCTTGGGACAGGGGGCTAGTTGGTCTGAAGCTTTCTTT.

This clone was counted only a few times. The chain recombines TRBV27 with TRBJ2-7, with TRBD2 matching 8 bases. Germline CDR1 MNHEY, CDR2 SMNVEV (reference sequence). CDR3 size: 15 residues. The ends lost 5 bases at V and 1 base at J; junction bases unmatched: 7. CDR3 amino acids: CASSISSGWSYEQYF. The CDR3 DNA reads TGTGCCAGCAGTATTTCTAGCGGGTGGTCCTACGAGCAGTACTTC.

The chain uses TRBV18 and TRBJ2-2; the D is unclear. The V gene lost 4 bases and the J gene lost 6 bases, with 15 bases spanning the gap. This CDR3 spans 15 amino acids. Germline V lookup: CDR1 KGHSH, CDR2 LQKENI. The CDR3 region has the DNA TGTGCCAGCTCACAGACTCTTCCGAGCGCCGGGGAGCTGTTTTTT. It encodes CASSQTLPSAGELFF.

As concerns this clone: The same CDR3 can be traced to other DNA sequences in this sample. The V and J genes are TRBV5-6 and TRBJ2-1; TRBD2 agrees at 12 bases. The CDR3 is made up of 16 amino acids. Per germline, CDR1 SGHDT and CDR2 YYEEEE. V shed 0 bases, J shed 7 bases, and the junction held 5 bases outside the gene matches. The CDR3 loop is CASSLGLAGVANEQFF. Here the CDR3 DNA reads TGTGCCAGCAGCTTGGGACTAGCGGGAGTGGCTAATGAGCAGTTCTTC.

This sequence joins TRBV6-1 and TRBJ1-1, with a possible D match to TRBD1 (5 bases). The CDR3 consists of 16 residues. Germline lookup yields CDR1 MNHNS and CDR2 SASEGT. Between the trimmed V and J ends, which lost 1 base and 0 bases, there was a span of 12 bases. The CDR3 reads CASSEGVWGVNTEAFF. CDR3 nucleotides: TGTGCCAGCAGTGAAGGGGTTTGGGGGGTGAACACTGAAGCTTTCTTT.

The rearrangement links TRBV7-9 to TRBJ1-4, with TRBD1 identical over 10 bases. J gave up 6 bases and V 1 base, and 5 bases lay outside the gene matches. This CDR3 comprises 16 residues. Germline V gene sequence: CDR1 SEHNR, CDR2 FQNEAQ (reference sequence). The CDR3 DNA reads TGTGCCAGCAGCTTAGTATTCGGGACAGGGGATGAAAAACTGTTTTTT. It specifies CASSLVFGTGDEKLFF.

The gene calls are TRBV11-1 and TRBJ2-1; 7 nucleotides align to TRBD1. The CDR3 is 15 amino acids. The trim removed 5 bases at V and 1 base at J, leaving 5 bases unmatched. Germline V lookup: CDR1 SGHAT, CDR2 FQDESV (reference sequence). In DNA form, the CDR3 reads TGTGCCAGCAGCCGGGACAGAGGATCCTACAATGAGCAGTTCTTC. Protein: CASSRDRGSYNEQFF.

This sequence joins TRBV5-1 and TRBJ1-2, with a tentative D call TRBD1 (5 bases). CDR1 and CDR2 (germline): SGHRS, YFSETQ. This CDR3 is built from 12 residues. The V gene lost 5 bases and the J gene lost 4 bases, with 9 bases spanning the gap. CDR3 bases: TGCGCCAGCAGGGACACGAGCTATGGCTACACCTTC. Amino acid sequence: CASRDTSYGYTF.

V is TRBV5-1 and J is TRBJ1-5, with D tentatively TRBD1 (6 bases). V lost 5 bases to trimming and J lost 5 bases, with 17 bases between them. CDR3 size: 15 residues. The germline V gene has CDR1 SGHRS and CDR2 YFSETQ. In DNA form, the CDR3 reads TGCGCCAGCAGGACGGGAGGGGGGGGCGATCAGCCCCAGCATTTT. Translation gives CASRTGGGGDQPQHF.

This sequence joins TRBV3-1 (or the pseudogene TRBV3-2) and TRBJ2-1, with 11 positions matching TRBD1. Germline lookup yields CDR1 LGHDT and CDR2 YNNKEL (reference sequence). Trimming took 0 bases from V and 7 from J; bases not matched to a gene: 5. The CDR3 consists of 16 residues. As DNA, the CDR3 is TGTGCCAGCAGCCAAGAAGGAGGGACAGGGGGGAATGAGCAGTTCTTC. It translates to CASSQEGGTGGNEQFF.

The rearrangement links TRBV5-1 to TRBJ2-7, with TRBD1 as a possible D gene (6 bases). The CDR3 sequence is 12 residues long. Looked up from germline, CDR1 is SGHRS and CDR2 is YFSETQ. Between the trimmed V and J ends, which lost 2 bases and 6 bases, there was a span of 9 bases. CDR3 bases: TGCGCCAGCAGCTTAACAGGGATCGAGCAGTACTTC. Its protein product is CASSLTGIEQYF. Full variable domain (missing parts from reference TRBV5-1 and TRBJ2-7): KAGVTQTPRYLIKTRGQQVTLSCSPISGHRSVSWYQQTPGQGLQFLFEYFSETQRNKGNFPGRFSGRQFSNSRSEMNVSTLELGDSALYLCASSLTGIEQYFGPGTRLTVT.

V usage is TRBV5-5 and J usage is TRBJ2-2; TRBD2 matches 8 bases. CDR1 and CDR2 from the germline V gene are SGHKS and YYEKEE (reference sequence). J lost 5 bases, V lost 0 bases, and 6 bases had no gene match. The CDR3 contains 16 residues. The CDR3 bases are TGTGCCAGCAGCTTGGGGGCGGGAGGAATTACCGGGGAGCTGTTTTTT. As protein: CASSLGAGGITGELFF.

With regard to this clone: Germline is not matched at one junction end, which may reflect a read error. This rearrangement joins TRBV7-7 to TRBJ2-1; 9 bases fit TRBD2. The germline gives CDR1 SSHAT, CDR2 FNYEAQ (reference sequence). The CDR3 contains 15 residues. The CDR3 here is CASSKTSGTYNEQFF. The DNA of the CDR3 is TGTGCTAGCAGCAAGACTAGCGGCACATACAATGAGCAGTTCTTC.

This chain joins TRBV9 and TRBJ1-4; 8 bases match TRBD1. J lost 8 bases, V lost 2 bases, and 8 bases had no gene match. This CDR3 comprises 15 residues. CDR1 is SGDLS and CDR2 is YYNGEE in the germline V gene. CDR3 residues: CASSVLTGELEKLFF. The CDR3 DNA sequence: TGTGCCAGCAGCGTCCTGACAGGGGAGTTGGAAAAACTGTTTTTT.